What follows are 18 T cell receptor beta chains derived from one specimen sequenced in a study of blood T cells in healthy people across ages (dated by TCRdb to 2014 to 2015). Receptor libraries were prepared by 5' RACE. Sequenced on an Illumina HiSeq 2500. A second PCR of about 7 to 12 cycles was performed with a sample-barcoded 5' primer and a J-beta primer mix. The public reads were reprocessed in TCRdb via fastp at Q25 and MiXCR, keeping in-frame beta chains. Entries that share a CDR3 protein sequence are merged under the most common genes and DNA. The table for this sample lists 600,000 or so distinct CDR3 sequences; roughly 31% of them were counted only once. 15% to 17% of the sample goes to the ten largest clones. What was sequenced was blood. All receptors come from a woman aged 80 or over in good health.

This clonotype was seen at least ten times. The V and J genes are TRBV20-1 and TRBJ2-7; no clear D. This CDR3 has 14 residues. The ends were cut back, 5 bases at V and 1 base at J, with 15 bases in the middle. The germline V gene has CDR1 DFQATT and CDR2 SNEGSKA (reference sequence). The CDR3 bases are TGCAGTGCTCAACCCACGGCAGCTTCCTACGAGCAGTACTTC. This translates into CSAQPTAASYEQYF.

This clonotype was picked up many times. The CDR3 region has the DNA TGTGCCAGCAGGCTGACAGCGAACACTGAAGCTTTCTTT. Translating gives CASRLTANTEAFF. V usage is TRBV7-2 and J usage is TRBJ1-1; the D gene is possibly TRBD1 (5 bases). From germline, CDR1 is SGHTA and CDR2 FQGNSA. Trimming shortened V by 6 bases and J by 1 base, and 9 bases separated the two germline ends. The CDR3 contains 13 residues.

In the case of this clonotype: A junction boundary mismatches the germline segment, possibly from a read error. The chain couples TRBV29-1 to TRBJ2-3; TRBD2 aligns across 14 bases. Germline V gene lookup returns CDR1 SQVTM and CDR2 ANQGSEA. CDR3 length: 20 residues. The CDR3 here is CGVEDRLAGGPGRYADTQYF. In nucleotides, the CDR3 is TGCGGCGTTGAAGACCGACTAGCGGGGGGGCCGGGTAGGTATGCAGATACGCAGTATTTT.

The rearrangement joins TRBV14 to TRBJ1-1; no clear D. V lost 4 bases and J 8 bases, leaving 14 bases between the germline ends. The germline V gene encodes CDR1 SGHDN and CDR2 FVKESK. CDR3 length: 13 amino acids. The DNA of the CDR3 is TGTGCCAGCAGCCTTCTTTCGGGGAGCGAAGCTTTCTTT. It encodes CASSLLSGSEAFF.

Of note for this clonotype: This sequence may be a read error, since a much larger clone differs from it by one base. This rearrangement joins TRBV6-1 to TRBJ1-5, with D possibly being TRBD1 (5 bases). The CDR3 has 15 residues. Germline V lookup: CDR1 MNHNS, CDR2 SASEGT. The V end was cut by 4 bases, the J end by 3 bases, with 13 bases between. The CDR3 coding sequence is TGTGCCAGCAGTGTAGGAGCGACAGACAATCAGCCCCAGCATTTT. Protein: CASSVGATDNQPQHF.

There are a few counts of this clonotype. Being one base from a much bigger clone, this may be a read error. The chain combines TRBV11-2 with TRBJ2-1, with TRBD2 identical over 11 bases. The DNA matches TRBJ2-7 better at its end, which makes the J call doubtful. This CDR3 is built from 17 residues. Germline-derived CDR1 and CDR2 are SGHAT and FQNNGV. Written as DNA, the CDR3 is TGTGCCAGCAGCCTTACTAGCGGGGGCTTGTCCTACAATGAGCAGTACTTC. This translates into CASSLTSGGLSYNEQYF.

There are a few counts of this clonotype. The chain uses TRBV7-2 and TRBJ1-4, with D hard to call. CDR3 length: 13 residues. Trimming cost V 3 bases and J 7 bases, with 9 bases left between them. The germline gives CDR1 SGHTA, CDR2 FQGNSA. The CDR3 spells CASSLSAREKLFF. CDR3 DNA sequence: TGTGCCAGCAGCTTGTCGGCTCGTGAAAAACTGTTTTTT.

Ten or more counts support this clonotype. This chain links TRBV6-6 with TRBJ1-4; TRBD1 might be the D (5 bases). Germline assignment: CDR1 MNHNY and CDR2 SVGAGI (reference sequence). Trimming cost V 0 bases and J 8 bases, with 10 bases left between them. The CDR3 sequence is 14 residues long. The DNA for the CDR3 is TGTGCCAGCAGTTACTCATTAGGGGACGAAAAACTGTTTTTT. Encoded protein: CASSYSLGDEKLFF.

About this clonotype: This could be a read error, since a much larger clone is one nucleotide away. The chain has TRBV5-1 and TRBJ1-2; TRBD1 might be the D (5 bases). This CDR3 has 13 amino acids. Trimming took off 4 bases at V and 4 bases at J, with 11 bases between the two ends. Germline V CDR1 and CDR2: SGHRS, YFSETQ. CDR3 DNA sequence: TGCGCCAGCAGCAAGGGGATTAGCTATGGCTACACCTTC. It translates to CASSKGISYGYTF.

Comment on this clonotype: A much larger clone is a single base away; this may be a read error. The DNA for the CDR3 is TGTGCCAGCAGCCCACTCGGCGATCACGAGCAGTACTTC. The encoded protein is CASSPLGDHEQYF. The genes are TRBV7-3 and TRBJ2-7; D gene unclear. CDR1 and CDR2 from the germline V gene are SGHTA and FQGTGA. V was clipped by 5 bases and J by 5 bases, with 13 bases between them. This CDR3 region has 13 residues.

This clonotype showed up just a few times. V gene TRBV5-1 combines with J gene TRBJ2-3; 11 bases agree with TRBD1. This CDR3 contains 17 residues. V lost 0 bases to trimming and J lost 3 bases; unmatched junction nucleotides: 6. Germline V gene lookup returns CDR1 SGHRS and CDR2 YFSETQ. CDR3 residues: CASSLGPGTGGTDTQYF. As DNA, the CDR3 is TGCGCCAGCAGCTTGGGACCCGGGACAGGGGGAACAGATACGCAGTATTTT.

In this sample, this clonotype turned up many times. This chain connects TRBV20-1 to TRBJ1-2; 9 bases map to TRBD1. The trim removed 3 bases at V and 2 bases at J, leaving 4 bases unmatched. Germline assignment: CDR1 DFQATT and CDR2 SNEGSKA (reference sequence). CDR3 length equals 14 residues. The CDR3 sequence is CSASGGTGNYGYTF. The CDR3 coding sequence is TGCAGTGCTAGCGGAGGGACAGGGAACTATGGCTACACCTTC.

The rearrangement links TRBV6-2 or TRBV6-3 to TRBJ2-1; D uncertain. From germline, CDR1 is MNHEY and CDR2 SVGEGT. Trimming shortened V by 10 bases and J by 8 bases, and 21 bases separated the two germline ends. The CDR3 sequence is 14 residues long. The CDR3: CATQQEVLRYEQFF. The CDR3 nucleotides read TGTGCCACACAGCAAGAGGTTCTTAGGTATGAGCAGTTCTTC.

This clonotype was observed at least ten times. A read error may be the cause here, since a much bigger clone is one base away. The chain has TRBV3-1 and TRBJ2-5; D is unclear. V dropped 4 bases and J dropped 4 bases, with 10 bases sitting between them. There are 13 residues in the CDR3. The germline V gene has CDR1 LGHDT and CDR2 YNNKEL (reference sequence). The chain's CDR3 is CASSRGERETQYF. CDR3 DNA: TGTGCCAGCAGCCGAGGAGAGCGAGAGACCCAGTACTTC.

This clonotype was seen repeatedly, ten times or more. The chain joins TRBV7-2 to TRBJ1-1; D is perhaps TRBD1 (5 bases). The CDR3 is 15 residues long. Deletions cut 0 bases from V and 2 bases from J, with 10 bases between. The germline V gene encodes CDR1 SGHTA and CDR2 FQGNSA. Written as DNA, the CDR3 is TGTGCCAGCAGCTTAGCCGGGGGAACAAACACTGAAGCTTTCTTT. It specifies CASSLAGGTNTEAFF.

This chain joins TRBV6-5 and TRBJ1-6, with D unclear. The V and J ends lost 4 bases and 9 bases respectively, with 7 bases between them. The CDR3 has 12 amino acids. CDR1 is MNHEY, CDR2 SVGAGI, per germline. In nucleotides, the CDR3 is TGTGCCAGCAGTTCGGTAACTTCACCCCTCCACTTT. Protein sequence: CASSSVTSPLHF.

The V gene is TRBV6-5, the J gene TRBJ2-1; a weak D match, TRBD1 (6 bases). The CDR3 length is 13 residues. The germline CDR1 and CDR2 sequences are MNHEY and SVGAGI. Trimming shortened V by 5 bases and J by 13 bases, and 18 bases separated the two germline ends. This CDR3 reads CASSAPLRDIQFF. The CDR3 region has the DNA TGTGCCAGCAGTGCCCCACTCCGGGACATCCAGTTCTTC.

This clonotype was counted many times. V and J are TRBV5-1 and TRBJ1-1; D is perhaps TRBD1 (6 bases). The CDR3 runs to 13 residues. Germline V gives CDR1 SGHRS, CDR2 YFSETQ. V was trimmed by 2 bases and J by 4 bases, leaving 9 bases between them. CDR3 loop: CASSLQGPTEAFF. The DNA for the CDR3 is TGCGCCAGCAGCTTACAGGGTCCCACTGAAGCTTTCTTT.